One and the same sample provided the 20 T cell receptor beta chains below, sequenced in a study of radiotherapy plus CTLA-4 blockade in lung cancer. Clones were read by immunoSEQ multiplex PCR, and TCRdb kept only the in-frame ones, dropping some. The sample lists approximately 110,000 clones; over 65% were seen once. Specimen: peripheral blood, collected from a patient treated with radiotherapy plus ipilimumab. Receptor source: a human donor with non-small cell lung cancer that progressed on radiotherapy plus ipilimumab. Some clones in this sample may be carry-over from other donors' samples.

This clone was detected only once. The V gene is TRBV7-3, the J gene TRBJ2-5, with a possible D match to TRBD2 (6 bases). The CDR3 contains 17 residues. The V end was cut by 1 base, the J end by 5 bases, with 20 bases between. Germline CDR1 SGHTA, CDR2 FQGTGA. The CDR3 DNA reads as TGTGCCAGCAGCTTAATTACGGGGGATCCGAGGGGTGAGACCCAGTACTTC. The encoded protein is CASSLITGDPRGETQYF.

The chain employs TRBV27 and TRBJ2-2; the D gene is possibly TRBD2 (5 bases). V was trimmed by 8 bases and J by 2 bases, leaving 12 bases between them. CDR3 length: 14 residues. CDR1 MNHEY and CDR2 SMNVEV come from the germline V gene (reference sequence). CDR3 residues: CASRLARNTGELFF. DNA for the CDR3: TGTGCCAGCCGCCTAGCAAGAAACACCGGGGAGCTGTTTTTT.

The chain employs TRBV5-1 and TRBJ2-1, with TRBD2 matching over 8 bases. CDR3 length equals 16 residues. Germline values: CDR1 SGHRS, CDR2 YFSETQ. V lost 0 bases, J lost 1 base, and 3 bases stayed unmatched. This CDR3 is CASSLGGGGSYNEQFF. The CDR3, as DNA: TGCGCCAGCAGCTTGGGTGGCGGGGGGTCCTACAATGAGCAGTTCTTC.

The chain has TRBV5-1 and TRBJ2-3, with TRBD2 matching 8 bases. CDR3 length equals 17 residues. With 4 bases clipped from V and 3 bases from J, the junction kept 13 bases outside the gene matches. Germline-derived CDR1 and CDR2 are SGHRS and YFSETQ. CDR3 residues: CASSPGWAGGQTDTQYF. The CDR3 DNA reads as TGCGCCAGCAGCCCGGGTTGGGCGGGGGGCCAGACAGATACGCAGTATTTT.

The V call is TRBV18, the J call TRBJ2-2; 9 nucleotides agree with TRBD1. The V gene end was trimmed by 5 bases and the J gene end by 6 bases; junction bases not matched to a gene: 7. Germline CDR1 is KGHSH and CDR2 is LQKENI. The CDR3 extends over 15 amino acids. CDR3 sequence: CASSKEDRGAGELFF. DNA of the CDR3: TGTGCCAGCTCAAAGGAGGACAGGGGAGCCGGGGAGCTGTTTTTT.

The chain recombines TRBV15 with TRBJ2-5; no reliable D call. The CDR3 extends over 16 amino acids. Germline V gives CDR1 LNHNV, CDR2 YYDKDF (reference sequence). The V end was cut by 5 bases, the J end by 0 bases, with 16 bases between. This chain's CDR3 is CATSGSQRNYQETQYF. CDR3 DNA sequence: TGTGCCACCAGCGGTTCACAGAGAAACTACCAAGAGACCCAGTACTTC.

The chain couples TRBV6-5 to TRBJ1-2, with TRBD1 as a possible D gene (6 bases). CDR1 is MNHEY and CDR2 is SVGAGI in the germline V gene. V dropped 5 bases and J dropped 4 bases, with 11 bases sitting between them. The CDR3 has 13 residues. The CDR3 DNA reads TGTGCCAGCAGTCTCCAGGGGACCTATGGCTACACCTTC. Translation gives CASSLQGTYGYTF.

The CDR3 DNA sequence: TGTGCCTGGAGGTCAACGAACACCGGGGAGCTGTTTTTT. It yields the protein CAWRSTNTGELFF. V and J are TRBV30 and TRBJ2-2; no reliable D call. Germline loops: CDR1 GTSNPN, CDR2 SVGIG (reference sequence). V was clipped by 3 bases and J by 0 bases, with 5 bases between them. The CDR3 length is 13 residues.

J is TRBJ1-6 and V is TRBV6-5; D unresolved. The CDR3 is made up of 16 amino acids. Trimming took 1 base from V and 0 from J, leaving 7 bases between them. The V gene's germline CDR1 is MNHEY and CDR2 SVGAGI. CDR3 coding DNA: TGTGCCAGCAGTTACTGGTCAAGCTCCTATAATTCACCCCTCCACTTT. This codes for CASSYWSSSYNSPLHF.

The CDR3 DNA is TGTGCCAGCAGTTACTCGGCAGGGACACCCAACGAGCAGTACTTC. Protein sequence: CASSYSAGTPNEQYF. The V and J genes are TRBV6-6 and TRBJ2-7; D perhaps matches TRBD1 (6 bases). V was cut by 0 bases and J by 5 bases, with 14 bases left in between. The CDR3 contains 15 residues. Germline CDR1 MNHNY, CDR2 SVGAGI (reference sequence).

This clone was seen only a few times. The sample contains more than one DNA sequence encoding this CDR3. The chain joins TRBV7-2 to TRBJ1-2; TRBD1 matches at 8 bases. After removal of 3 bases from V and 3 bases from J, the junction contained 3 bases not matched to a gene. From germline, CDR1 is SGHTA and CDR2 FQGNSA. CDR3 length equals 14 residues. The DNA of the CDR3 is TGTGCCAGCAGCTTCCTACAGGGGGACTATGGCTACACCTTC. This gives the protein CASSFLQGDYGYTF.

The V gene is TRBV11-3, the J gene TRBJ2-3; 8 bases agree with TRBD1. Germline V lookup: CDR1 SGHNT, CDR2 YENEEA. CDR3 length equals 15 residues. V shed 5 bases, J shed 0 bases, and the junction held 4 bases outside the gene matches. CDR3 amino acids: CASSLGQGSTDTQYF. CDR3 nucleotides: TGTGCCAGCAGCCTTGGACAGGGAAGCACAGATACGCAGTATTTT.

This chain links TRBV7-9 with TRBJ2-2, with 8 bases identical to TRBD2. The germline gives CDR1 SEHNR, CDR2 FQNEAQ (reference sequence). J lost 5 bases, V lost 5 bases, and 13 bases had no gene match. This CDR3 spans 17 amino acids. The CDR3, as DNA: TGTGCCAGCAGCAGTGGGTTTAGCGGGGAAGGTACCGGGGAGCTGTTTTTT. This codes for CASSSGFSGEGTGELFF.

There are a few counts of this clone. Mismatch with germline at one junction end may stem from a read error. The chain employs TRBV4-1 and TRBJ2-1; 11 bases are a match to TRBD2. There are 16 residues in the CDR3. Germline V lookup: CDR1 MGHRA, CDR2 YSYEKL. DNA of the CDR3: TGTGCCAGCAGCCCTATAACCGGGACTAGCGGCGATGAGCAGTTCTTC. Its translation is CASSPITGTSGDEQFF.

The chain links TRBV9 to TRBJ1-2; tentative D call: TRBD1 (5 bases). This CDR3 region has 15 residues. Germline CDR1 reads SGDLS; CDR2 reads YYNGEE. Trimming stripped 3 bases from V and 0 bases from J, with 12 bases between. The CDR3 loop is CASSAVGGTNYGYTF. CDR3 in DNA: TGTGCCAGCAGCGCTGTGGGGGGGACTAACTATGGCTACACCTTC.

J is TRBJ1-1 and V is TRBV27, with 7 nucleotides matching TRBD1. Trimming at V came to 7 bases and at J to 10 bases, leaving 21 bases not matched to a gene. CDR1 and CDR2 (germline): MNHEY, SMNVEV (reference sequence). CDR3 length: 16 residues. Here the CDR3 DNA reads TGTGCCAGCAAGTTTTATCGAGGGGGGCAGGGGGGCGTAGCTTTCTTT. This codes for CASKFYRGGQGGVAFF.

This clone turned up a few times. The chain carries TRBV6-1 and TRBJ1-2, with TRBD1 matching 8 bases. CDR1 is MNHNS and CDR2 is SASEGT in the germline V gene. The V gene end was trimmed by 6 bases and the J gene end by 8 bases; junction bases not matched to a gene: 11. This CDR3 comprises 14 residues. Here the CDR3 DNA reads TGTGCCAGCAGCTTTTGGGACAGGAAGGGAGGCTACACCTTC. This gives the protein CASSFWDRKGGYTF.

The chain combines TRBV4-1 with TRBJ1-4; TRBD1 aligns across 9 bases. V was clipped by 3 bases and J by 5 bases; unmatched bases: 7. In germline, CDR1 is MGHRA, CDR2 YSYEKL. This CDR3 has 16 residues. CDR3 DNA: TGCGCCAGCAGCCAGGGTTCCGGGACAGGGAATGAAAAACTGTTTTTT. Translating it yields CASSQGSGTGNEKLFF.

The gene calls are TRBV7-2 and TRBJ2-3, with 10 bases fitting TRBD2. This CDR3 has 15 amino acids. CDR1 SGHTA and CDR2 FQGNSA come from the germline V gene. J lost 4 bases, V lost 6 bases, and 7 bases had no gene match. The DNA for the CDR3 is TGTGCCAGCAGTTTTAGCGGGGGGTTCTCAGATACGCAGTATTTT. This translates into CASSFSGGFSDTQYF.

The chain employs TRBV7-6 and TRBJ1-1, with D tentatively TRBD1 (5 bases). Trimming removed 4 bases at V and 5 bases at J, with 17 bases between. This CDR3 is built from 15 residues. Germline CDR1 is SGHVS and CDR2 is FNYEAQ. The CDR3 bases are TGTGCCAGCAGCTCAACTAGCGGGGGAAAGACTGAAGCTTTCTTT. It encodes CASSSTSGGKTEAFF.